Each of the 7 T cell receptor beta chains below was sequenced from the same sample in a study of cytomegalovirus exposure and HLA in healthy donors. The PCR used 60 Vbeta and 13 Jbeta primers. Assay used: immunoSEQ multiplex PCR; TCRdb lists only in-frame clones, some missing. The sample records a few hundred thousand clones, around three quarters being singletons. What was sequenced was PBMCs. All receptors come from a man between 40 and 49 years old in good health and CMV-seronegative.

This clone was observed once. V is TRBV19 and J is TRBJ1-1; TRBD1 agrees at 7 bases. The length of the CDR3 is 14 residues. Germline V gene data show CDR1 as LNHDA and CDR2 as SQIVND (reference sequence). V shed 5 bases, J shed 2 bases, and the junction held 5 bases outside the gene matches. CDR3 protein: CASSSGTVNTEAFF. In DNA form, the CDR3 reads TGTGCCAGTAGTTCAGGGACAGTTAACACTGAAGCTTTCTTT.

The chain recombines TRBV19 with TRBJ1-2; D is ambiguous. Germline V gives CDR1 LNHDA, CDR2 SQIVND (reference sequence). Trimming pared 2 bases from V and 4 bases from J, leaving 8 bases between. CDR3 length equals 13 residues. The CDR3 sequence is CASSISGFYGYTF. For the CDR3, the DNA is TGTGCCAGTAGTATATCCGGGTTCTATGGCTACACCTTC. The complete variable domain, with remaining parts taken from reference TRBV19 and TRBJ1-2, reads DGGITQSPKYLFRKEGQNVTLSCEQNLNHDAMYWYRQDPGQGLRLIYYSQIVNDFQKGDIAEGYSVSREKKESFPLTVTSAQKNPTAFYLCASSISGFYGYTFGSGTRLTVV.

For the CDR3, the DNA is TGCGCCAGCAGCGAACAGGGGGCGATGGCAGATACGCAGTATTTT. It is translated as CASSEQGAMADTQYF. The chain has TRBV5-1 and TRBJ2-3; 9 bases are shared with TRBD1. The CDR3 consists of 15 residues. Germline V gene sequence: CDR1 SGHRS, CDR2 YFSETQ. V lost 4 bases, J lost 4 bases, and 7 bases stayed unmatched.

This clone was observed a few times. V usage is TRBV14 and J usage is TRBJ2-7; 12 bases are a match to TRBD2. This CDR3 contains 21 residues. Germline assignment: CDR1 SGHDN and CDR2 FVKESK. V lost 3 bases and J lost 1; bases outside the gene matches: 19. The CDR3 sequence: CASSHRRSGTQTSGSSYEQYF. The CDR3 bases are TGTGCCAGCAGCCACAGACGGTCGGGAACCCAGACTAGCGGGAGTTCCTACGAGCAGTACTTC.

This clone was seen once. The chain uses TRBV7-9 and TRBJ2-6; 7 nucleotides agree with TRBD1. Germline V lookup: CDR1 SEHNR, CDR2 FQNEAQ (reference sequence). The CDR3 is made up of 17 amino acids. J lost 0 bases, V lost 5 bases, and 7 bases had no gene match. DNA for the CDR3: TGTGCCAGCAGCCTCTCGGACAGGCCCTCTGGGGCCAACGTCCTGACTTTC. This codes for CASSLSDRPSGANVLTF.

The chain joins TRBV19 to TRBJ2-1; 14 positions agree with TRBD2. Looked up from germline, CDR1 is LNHDA and CDR2 is SQIVND (reference sequence). The CDR3 has 16 residues. The V gene end was trimmed by 10 bases and the J gene end by 0 bases; junction bases not matched to a gene: 5. This CDR3 is CATRTSGRSSYNEQFF. As DNA, the CDR3 is TGTGCCACCAGGACTAGCGGGAGGAGCTCCTACAATGAGCAGTTCTTC.

This chain uses TRBV11-2 with TRBJ2-7, with unresolved D. Trimming pared 5 bases from V and 4 bases from J, leaving 6 bases between. Germline assignment: CDR1 SGHAT and CDR2 FQNNGV. CDR3 length: 11 amino acids. CDR3 sequence reads: CASSPSYEQYF. The DNA for the CDR3 is TGTGCCAGCAGCCCCTCGTACGAGCAGTACTTC.